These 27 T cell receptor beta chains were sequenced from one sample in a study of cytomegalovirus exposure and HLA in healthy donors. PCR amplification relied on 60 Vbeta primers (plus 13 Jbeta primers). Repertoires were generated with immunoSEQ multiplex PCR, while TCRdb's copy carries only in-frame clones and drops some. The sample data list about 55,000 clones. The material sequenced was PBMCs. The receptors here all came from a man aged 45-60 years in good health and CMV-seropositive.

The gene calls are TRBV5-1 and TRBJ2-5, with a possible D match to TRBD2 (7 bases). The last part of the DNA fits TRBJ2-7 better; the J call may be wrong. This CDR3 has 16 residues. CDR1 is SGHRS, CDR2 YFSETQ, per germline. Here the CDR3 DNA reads TGCGCCAGCAGCCGGGTCTCCTCTAGCGGCAGGGGCGAGCAGTACTTC. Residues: CASSRVSSSGRGEQYF.

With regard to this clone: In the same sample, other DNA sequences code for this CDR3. The CDR3 DNA reads as TGTGCCAGCAGCTCCGACAGGCGTGAAGCTTTCTTT. It is translated as CASSSDRREAFF. The gene calls are TRBV5-4 and TRBJ1-1, with a tentative D call TRBD1 (6 bases). The CDR3 extends over 12 amino acids. Germline CDR1 and CDR2: SGHNT and YYREEE (reference sequence). Trimming took off 3 bases at V and 7 bases at J, with 10 bases between the two ends.

The CDR3 coding sequence is TGTGCCAGCAGCGTAGACCCAAACCGGGACGAGCAGTACTTC. It specifies CASSVDPNRDEQYF. V gene TRBV9 combines with J gene TRBJ2-7; unclear D gene. This CDR3 has 14 residues. Trimming left V 0 bases short and J 5 bases short, with 12 bases between. Germline CDR1 SGDLS, CDR2 YYNGEE.

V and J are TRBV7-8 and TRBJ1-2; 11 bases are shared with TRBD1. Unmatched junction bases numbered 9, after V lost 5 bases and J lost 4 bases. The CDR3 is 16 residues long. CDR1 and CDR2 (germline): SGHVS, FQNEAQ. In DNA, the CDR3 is TGTGCCAGCAGCCTCCGGGACAGGGGGTCCGGCTATGGCTACACCTTC. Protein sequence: CASSLRDRGSGYGYTF. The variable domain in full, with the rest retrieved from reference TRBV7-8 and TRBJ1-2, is GAGVSQSPRYKVAKRGQDVALRCDPISGHVSLFWYQQALGQGPEFLTYFQNEAQLDKSGLPSDRFFAERPEGSVSTLKIQRTQQEDSAVYLCASSLRDRGSGYGYTFGSGTRLTVV.

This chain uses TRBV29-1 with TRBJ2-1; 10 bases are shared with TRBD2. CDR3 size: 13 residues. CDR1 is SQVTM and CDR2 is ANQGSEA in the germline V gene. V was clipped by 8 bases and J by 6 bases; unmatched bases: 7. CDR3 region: CSFSGRNSNEQFF. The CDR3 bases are TGCAGCTTTAGCGGGAGGAACAGCAATGAGCAGTTCTTC.

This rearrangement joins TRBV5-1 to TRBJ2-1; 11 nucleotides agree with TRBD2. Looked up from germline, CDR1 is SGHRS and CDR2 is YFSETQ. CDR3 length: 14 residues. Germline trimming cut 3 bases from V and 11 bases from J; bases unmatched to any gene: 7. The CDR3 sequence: CASSSGLADFKQFF. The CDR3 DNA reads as TGCGCCAGCAGCTCGGGACTAGCGGACTTCAAGCAGTTCTTC.

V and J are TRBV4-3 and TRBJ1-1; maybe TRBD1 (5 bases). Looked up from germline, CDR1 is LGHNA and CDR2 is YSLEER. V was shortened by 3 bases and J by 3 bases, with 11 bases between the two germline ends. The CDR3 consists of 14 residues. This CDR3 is CASSQGGSDTEAFF. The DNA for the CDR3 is TGCGCCAGCAGCCAGGGGGGAAGTGACACTGAAGCTTTCTTT.

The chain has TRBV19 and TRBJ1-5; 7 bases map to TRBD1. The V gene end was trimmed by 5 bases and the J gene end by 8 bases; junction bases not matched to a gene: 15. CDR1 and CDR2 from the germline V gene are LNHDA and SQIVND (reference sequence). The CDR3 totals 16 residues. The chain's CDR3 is CASSLHPPGTVEPQHF. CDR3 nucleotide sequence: TGTGCCAGTAGTCTTCACCCACCCGGGACAGTGGAGCCCCAGCATTTT.

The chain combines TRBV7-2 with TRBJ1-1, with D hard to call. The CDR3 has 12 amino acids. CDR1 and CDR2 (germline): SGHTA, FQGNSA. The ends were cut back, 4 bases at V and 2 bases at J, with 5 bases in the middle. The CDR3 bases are TGTGCCAGCAGCTCCTTCAACACTGAAGCTTTCTTT. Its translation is CASSSFNTEAFF.

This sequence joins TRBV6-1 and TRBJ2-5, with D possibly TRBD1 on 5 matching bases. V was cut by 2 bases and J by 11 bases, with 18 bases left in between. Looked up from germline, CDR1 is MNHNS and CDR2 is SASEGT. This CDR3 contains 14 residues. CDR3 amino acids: CASSEMGPSGEQYF. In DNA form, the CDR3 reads TGTGCCAGCAGTGAAATGGGGCCCAGTGGAGAGCAGTACTTC.

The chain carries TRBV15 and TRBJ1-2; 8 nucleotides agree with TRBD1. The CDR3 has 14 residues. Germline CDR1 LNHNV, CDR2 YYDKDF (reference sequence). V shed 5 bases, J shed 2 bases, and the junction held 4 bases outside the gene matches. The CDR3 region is CATSARQGNYGYTF. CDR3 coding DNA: TGTGCCACCAGCGCTCGACAGGGGAACTATGGCTACACCTTC.

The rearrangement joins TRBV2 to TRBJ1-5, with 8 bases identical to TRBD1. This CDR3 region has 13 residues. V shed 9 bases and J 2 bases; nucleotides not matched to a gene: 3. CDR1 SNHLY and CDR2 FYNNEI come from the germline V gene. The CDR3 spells CASSQGGNQPQHF. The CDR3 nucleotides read TGTGCCAGTTCACAGGGGGGCAATCAGCCCCAGCATTTT.

Here the CDR3 reads CASSPVDRLREKLFF. As DNA, the CDR3 is TGTGCCAGCAGTCCCGTGGACAGGTTAAGGGAAAAACTGTTTTTT. The rearrangement uses TRBV28 and TRBJ1-4; TRBD1 matches at 7 bases. The CDR3 has 15 amino acids. Per the germline V gene, CDR1 is MDHEN and CDR2 is SYDVKM. J gave up 8 bases and V 5 bases, and 11 bases lay outside the gene matches. The whole variable domain, remainder taken from reference TRBV28 and TRBJ1-4, is DVKVTQSSRYLVKRTGEKVFLECVQDMDHENMFWYRQDPGLGLRLIYFSYDVKMKEKGDIPEGYSVSREKKERFSLILESASTNQTSMYLCASSPVDRLREKLFFGSGTQLSVL.

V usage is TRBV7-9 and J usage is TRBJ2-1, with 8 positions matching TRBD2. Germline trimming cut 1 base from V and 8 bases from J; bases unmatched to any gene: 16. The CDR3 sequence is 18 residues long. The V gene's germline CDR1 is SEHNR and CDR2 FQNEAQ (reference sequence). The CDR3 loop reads CASSLGMRTLAGLDEQFF. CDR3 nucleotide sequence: TGTGCCAGCAGCTTAGGCATGAGGACTTTAGCGGGACTGGATGAGCAGTTCTTC.

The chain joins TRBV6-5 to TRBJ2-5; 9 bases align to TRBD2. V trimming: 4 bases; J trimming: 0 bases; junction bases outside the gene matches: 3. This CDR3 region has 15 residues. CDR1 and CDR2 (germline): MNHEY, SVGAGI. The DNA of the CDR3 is TGTGCCAGCAGTTTGAGCGGGGGGAACCAAGAGACCCAGTACTTC. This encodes CASSLSGGNQETQYF.

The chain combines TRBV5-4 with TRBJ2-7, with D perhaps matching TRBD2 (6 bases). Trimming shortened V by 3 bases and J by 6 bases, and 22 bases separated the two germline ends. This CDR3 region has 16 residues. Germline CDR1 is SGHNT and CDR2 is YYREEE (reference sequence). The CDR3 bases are TGTGCCAGCAGCTCGGACCTCCTCGCGCGGGACCTCGAGCAGTACTTC. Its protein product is CASSSDLLARDLEQYF.

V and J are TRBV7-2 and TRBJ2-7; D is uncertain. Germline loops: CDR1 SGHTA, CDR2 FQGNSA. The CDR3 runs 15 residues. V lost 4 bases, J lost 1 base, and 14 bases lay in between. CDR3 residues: CASSSSQSTSYEQYF. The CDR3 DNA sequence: TGTGCCAGCAGCTCCTCTCAGTCCACATCCTACGAGCAGTACTTC. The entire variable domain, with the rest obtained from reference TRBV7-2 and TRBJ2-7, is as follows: GAGVSQSPSNKVTEKGKDVELRCDPISGHTALYWYRQSLGQGLEFLIYFQGNSAPDKSGLPSDRFSAERTGGSVSTLTIQRTQQEDSAVYLCASSSSQSTSYEQYFGPGTRLTVT.

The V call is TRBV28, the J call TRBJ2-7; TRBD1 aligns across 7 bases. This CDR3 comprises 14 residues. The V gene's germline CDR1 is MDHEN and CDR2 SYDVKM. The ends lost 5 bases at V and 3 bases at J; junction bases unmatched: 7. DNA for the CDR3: TGTGCCAGCAGTCCTAGGGACAGAAACTACGAGCAGTACTTC. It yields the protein CASSPRDRNYEQYF.

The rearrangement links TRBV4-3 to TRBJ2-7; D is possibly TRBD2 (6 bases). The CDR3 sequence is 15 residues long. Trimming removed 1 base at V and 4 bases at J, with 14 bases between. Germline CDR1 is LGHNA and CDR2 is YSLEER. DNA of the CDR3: TGCGCCAGCAGCCAAGTCGTCGGGAGTGGTTACGAGCAGTACTTC. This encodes CASSQVVGSGYEQYF.

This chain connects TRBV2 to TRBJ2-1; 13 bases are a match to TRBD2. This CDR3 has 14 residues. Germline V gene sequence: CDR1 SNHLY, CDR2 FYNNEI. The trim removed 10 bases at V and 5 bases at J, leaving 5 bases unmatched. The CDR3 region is CAIGLAGADNEQFF. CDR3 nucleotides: TGTGCCATTGGACTAGCGGGAGCCGACAATGAGCAGTTCTTC. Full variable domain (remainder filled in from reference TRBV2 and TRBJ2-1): EPEVTQTPSHQVTQMGQEVILRCVPISNHLYFYWYRQILGQKVEFLVSFYNNEISEKSEIFDDQFSVERPDGSNFTLKIRSTKLEDSAMYFCAIGLAGADNEQFFGPGTRLTVL.

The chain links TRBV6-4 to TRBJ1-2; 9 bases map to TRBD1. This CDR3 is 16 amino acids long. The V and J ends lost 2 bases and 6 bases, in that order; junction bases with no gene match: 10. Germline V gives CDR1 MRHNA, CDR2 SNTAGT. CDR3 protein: CASSDTDRGGPHGYTF. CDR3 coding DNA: TGTGCCAGCAGTGACACGGACAGGGGCGGCCCCCATGGCTACACCTTC.

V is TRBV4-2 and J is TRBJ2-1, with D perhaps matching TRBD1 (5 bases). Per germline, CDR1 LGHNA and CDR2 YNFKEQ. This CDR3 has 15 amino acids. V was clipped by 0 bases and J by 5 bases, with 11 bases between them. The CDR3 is CASSQDLTGDNEQFF. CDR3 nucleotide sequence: TGTGCCAGCAGCCAAGATCTTACAGGTGACAATGAGCAGTTCTTC.

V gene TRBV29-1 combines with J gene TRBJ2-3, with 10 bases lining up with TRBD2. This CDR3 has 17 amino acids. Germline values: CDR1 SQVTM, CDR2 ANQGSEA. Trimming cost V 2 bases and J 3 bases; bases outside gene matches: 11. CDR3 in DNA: TGCAGCGTTGAATTTCTAGCGGGAGATGAGGCGACAGATACGCAGTATTTT. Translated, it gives CSVEFLAGDEATDTQYF.

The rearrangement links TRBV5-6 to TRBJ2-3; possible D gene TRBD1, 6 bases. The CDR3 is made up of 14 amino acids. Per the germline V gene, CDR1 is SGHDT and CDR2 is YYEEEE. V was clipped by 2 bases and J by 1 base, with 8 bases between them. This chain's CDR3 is CASSLGGGTDTQYF. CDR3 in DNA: TGTGCCAGCAGCTTAGGGGGAGGCACAGATACGCAGTATTTT.

The CDR3 nucleotides read TGTGCCAGCAGTCGACAGGCTCTGAGCACTGAAGCTTTCTTT. Translation gives CASSRQALSTEAFF. This chain joins TRBV28 and TRBJ1-1, with a tentative D call TRBD1 (6 bases). V was pared by 5 bases and J by 4 bases, with 14 bases between. The CDR3 consists of 14 residues. CDR1 is MDHEN, CDR2 SYDVKM, per germline.

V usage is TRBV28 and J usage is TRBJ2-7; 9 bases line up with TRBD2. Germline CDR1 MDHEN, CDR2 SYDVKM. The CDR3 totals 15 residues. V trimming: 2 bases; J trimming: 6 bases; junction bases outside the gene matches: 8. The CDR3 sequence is CASSLQAGGPVEQYF. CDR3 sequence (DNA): TGTGCCAGCAGTTTACAGGCGGGAGGGCCCGTCGAGCAGTACTTC.

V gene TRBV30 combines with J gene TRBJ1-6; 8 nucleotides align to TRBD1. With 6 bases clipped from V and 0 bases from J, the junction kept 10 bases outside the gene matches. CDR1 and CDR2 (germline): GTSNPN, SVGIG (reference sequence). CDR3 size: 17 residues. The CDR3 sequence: CACKGQVPSSYNSPLHF. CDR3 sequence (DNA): TGTGCCTGCAAGGGACAGGTTCCAAGCTCCTATAATTCACCCCTCCACTTT.